This TCR beta chain was documented in a study of molecular identifiers for immune sequencing clone quantification. TCRdb analysed the PCR reads with MiXCR anew, one entry per CDR3 protein. Among about 8,300 distinct CDR3 sequences listed, approximately 31% were seen once. The study's findings and limits: Even with 1 million or so naive cells present, spiked Jurkat TCR RNA from one cell was reportedly detectable. Highly expanded clone sizes could be underestimated by identical TCR molecules that share a barcode.

In regard to this clonotype: The antigen is unknown. With a much larger clone just one base away, this may be a read error.

This CDR3 is built from 13 residues. Germline loops: CDR1 MNHEY, CDR2 SVGAGI. V gave up 6 bases and J gave up 1 base, with 9 bases separating them. This receptor was obtained from a human donor in good health. Some libraries in this study had Jurkat cell RNA spiked in. The chain uses TRBV6-5 and TRBJ1-1; D gene unclear. Specimen: naive CD8+ T cells from blood, with Jurkat cell RNA spiked in. Indicated subset: FACS-sorted CD8+CD4-CCR7+CD45RA+ naive T cells. This CDR3 reads CASRLQPNTEAFF. CDR3 bases: TGTGCCAGCAGATTACAGCCGAACACTGAAGCTTTCTTT.